This TCR beta chain was identified during a study of low-dose radiotherapy and immunotherapy resistance in tumors. Across the study: TRAV- and TRBV-specific primers were used for first-strand cDNA, which covered alpha and beta chains.

Trimming cost V 3 bases and J 1 base; bases outside gene matches: 12. The CDR3 covers 18 residues. CDR1 is SGDLS, CDR2 YYNGEE, per germline. It was with a constant-region primer and a V-primer adapter that TCRs were amplified over approximately 20 PCR cycles. One entry per CDR3 protein, called by TCRdb with MiXCR from the reads. The sample records some 52,000 distinct CDR3 sequences, 33% being singletons. Time point in this sample: after trial treatment. Treatment noted: LDRT plus nivolumab, ipilimumab, low-dose cyclophosphamide and aspirin (RACIN trial). Donors, who were enrolled in a single-arm phase I dose-escalation trial, received nivolumab, ipilimumab, aspirin, low-dose cyclophosphamide and low-dose radiotherapy.

This receptor was taken from a male donor with rectosigmoid adenocarcinoma. The material was PBMCs, obtained after low-dose radiotherapy plus immunotherapy. The chain is built from TRBV9 and TRBJ2-5, with 10 bases aligning to TRBD1. CDR3 sequence (DNA): TGTGCCAGCAGCGAGACAGGGGGCGGACCAGGGGGCCAAGAGACCCAGTACTTC. Residues: CASSETGGGPGGQETQYF.